This T cell receptor (beta chain) was identified in a study of T cell repertoires in cytomegalovirus infection. This clonotype has only a few counts. The ends were cut back, 2 bases at V and 1 base at J, with 13 bases in the middle. Per the germline V gene, CDR1 is SGHTA and CDR2 is FQGTGA. The CDR3 extends over 16 amino acids. TCRdb re-analysed the reads in MiXCR, keeping a single row per CDR3 protein. The data hold more than 500,000 distinct CDR3 sequences, with 16% observed a single time. The clonotype originates from a human donor in good health (CMV status not recorded). Some clones in this sample may be carry-over from other donors' samples. J is TRBJ2-3 and V is TRBV7-3; the D gene is possibly TRBD1 (5 bases). Sequencing used CD8+ T cells from PBMCs. In DNA form, the CDR3 reads TGTGCCAGCAGCTTAGATTGGGGCGGTGGCACAGATACGCAGTATTTT. Protein: CASSLDWGGGTDTQYF.